The sequence of this TCR beta chain was determined in a study of cytomegalovirus exposure and HLA in healthy donors. The study's findings and limits: Reportedly, cytomegalovirus status was diagnosed with high sensitivity and specificity. More clonal expansion characterized HLA-associated TCR beta chains than equally common others in a later analysis. Segments of the TCR beta V type were, in most cases, productive about 90% or about 30% of the time in an earlier analysis.

V lost 5 bases and J lost 3; bases outside the gene matches: 7. The CDR3 covers 16 residues. Germline values: CDR1 SGHTA, CDR2 FQGNSA. The PCR had 60 Vbeta and 13 Jbeta primers. Here immunoSEQ multiplex PCR was the method, and the copy in TCRdb shows in-frame clones only, minus some. The sample holds roughly 180,000 clones, roughly 84% seen once. Details on this clone: The antigen is undetermined.

Sequenced sample: PBMCs. The chain recombines TRBV7-2 with TRBJ2-7, with 13 bases that match TRBD2. The clonotype originates from a man aged 30 to 45 in good health and CMV-seronegative. The CDR3 here is CASSGRLAGGLYEQYF. The CDR3 nucleotides are TGTGCCAGCAGCGGCAGACTAGCGGGAGGACTCTACGAGCAGTACTTC.